This entry features one T cell receptor (beta chain) sequence. The CDR3 loop spans 16 amino acids. V lost 1 base, J lost 1 base, and 12 bases lay in between. The germline gives CDR1 SGHNT, CDR2 YENEEA. The data belong to a study of blood T cell repertoires in COVID-19. The wider study: COVID-19 samples, acute and convalescent, were from the United States, Italy and Spain. T cells, B-cell-depleted T cells, or PBMCs provided the cDNA or gDNA that served as material.

In the authors' workflow: Nucleated cell number was recorded as an estimate derived from reference gene primer amplification. Clones were read by immunoSEQ multiplex PCR, and TCRdb kept only the in-frame ones, dropping some. V and J calls plus clone size are reproduced from that table; the DNA served to infer D and trimming. Among around 270,000 clones listed, around nine tenths were seen once. Patients from Seattle were sampled longitudinally, starting during active infection. This TCR came from an older woman with COVID-19, enrolled during active disease. The rearrangement links TRBV11-3 to TRBJ2-3; D possibly corresponds to TRBD1 (6 bases). Sequencing used peripheral blood. The CDR3 region has the DNA TGTGCCAGCAGCTTAGGGACAGACGGGGGCACAGATACGCAGTATTTT. Encoded protein: CASSLGTDGGTDTQYF.